This is a list of T cell receptor beta chains from one sample in a study of identical twins. TCRdb ran MiXCR on the 5' RACE reads and lists one entry per CDR3 protein. The repertoire holds 450,000 or so distinct CDR3 sequences, with roughly 24% as singletons. These same records also appear under a second study, on T cells expressing NK-cell markers.

Source material: CD4+ T cells sorted from blood. Source of these receptors: a woman aged 18-35 years in good health. Each CDR3 is given with its conserved first and last residue. D genes are given only for firm matches. Expanded clones get a size class; other rows say once, few or many, or leave the size out.

j_call: TRBJ2-3; clone_size: many; d_call: .; v_call: TRBV9; cdr3_aa: CASSAWKGAADTQYF; cdr3_nt: TGTGCCAGCAGCGCTTGGAAGGGAGCGGCAGATACGCAGTATTTT
j_call: TRBJ2-3; clone_size: .; d_call: TRBD2; v_call: TRBV18; cdr3_aa: CASAARRGGTDTQYF; cdr3_nt: TGTGCCAGCGCCGCACGGCGGGGGGGCACAGATACGCAGTATTTT
j_call: TRBJ2-2; clone_size: .; d_call: TRBD1; v_call: TRBV5-1; cdr3_aa: CASSNRQGTGELFF; cdr3_nt: TGCGCCAGCAGCAACAGACAGGGCACCGGGGAGCTGTTTTTT
j_call: TRBJ1-1; clone_size: .; d_call: TRBD1; v_call: TRBV20-1; cdr3_aa: CSAPNRQGGTEAFF; cdr3_nt: TGCAGTGCTCCCAACAGACAGGGTGGCACTGAAGCTTTCTTT
j_call: TRBJ2-1; clone_size: .; d_call: .; v_call: TRBV5-1; cdr3_aa: CASSKVASRVDNEQFF; cdr3_nt: TGCGCCAGCAGCAAGGTAGCGAGCAGGGTTGACAATGAGCAGTTCTTC
j_call: TRBJ2-1; clone_size: .; d_call: TRBD1; v_call: TRBV7-9; cdr3_aa: CASRAPTGQGARNEQFF; cdr3_nt: TGTGCCAGCAGGGCCCCAACGGGACAGGGGGCCCGCAATGAGCAGTTCTTC
j_call: TRBJ2-6; clone_size: few; d_call: .; v_call: TRBV10-3; cdr3_aa: CAIDPASGANVLTF; cdr3_nt: TGTGCCATTGACCCAGCCTCTGGGGCCAACGTCCTGACTTTC
j_call: TRBJ1-6; clone_size: .; d_call: .; v_call: TRBV15; cdr3_aa: CATRTPNSPLHF; cdr3_nt: TGTGCCACCAGGACTCCCAATTCACCCCTCCACTTT
j_call: TRBJ1-4; clone_size: few; d_call: .; v_call: TRBV5-1; cdr3_aa: CASSLQPEAGNEKLFF; cdr3_nt: TGCGCCAGCAGCCTCCAACCCGAGGCAGGGAATGAAAAACTGTTTTTT
j_call: TRBJ1-6; clone_size: .; d_call: .; v_call: TRBV12-3/TRBV12-4; cdr3_aa: CASSRAGGSSPLHF; cdr3_nt: TGTGCCAGCAGTCGGGCCGGGGGTTCTTCACCCCTCCACTTT
j_call: TRBJ2-7; clone_size: .; d_call: .; v_call: TRBV10-3; cdr3_aa: CAIYNGYEQYF; cdr3_nt: TGTGCCATCTATAACGGGTACGAGCAGTACTTC
j_call: TRBJ2-7; clone_size: few; d_call: TRBD2; v_call: TRBV7-2; cdr3_aa: CASKAGANYEQYF; cdr3_nt: TGTGCCAGCAAAGCGGGGGCGAACTACGAGCAGTACTTC
j_call: TRBJ1-6; clone_size: few; d_call: TRBD1; v_call: TRBV5-1; cdr3_aa: CASSLGQDNSPLHF; cdr3_nt: TGCGCCAGCAGCCTGGGACAGGATAATTCACCCCTCCACTTT
j_call: TRBJ1-4; clone_size: few; d_call: TRBD1; v_call: TRBV5-1; cdr3_aa: CASSRTGSDEKLFF; cdr3_nt: TGCGCCAGCAGCCGGACAGGGTCGGACGAAAAACTGTTTTTT
j_call: TRBJ2-7; clone_size: .; d_call: TRBD2; v_call: TRBV20-1; cdr3_aa: CSAVLAGSSYEQYF; cdr3_nt: TGCAGTGCGGTCCTAGCGGGCTCCTCCTACGAGCAGTACTTC
j_call: TRBJ2-1; clone_size: .; d_call: .; v_call: TRBV2; cdr3_aa: CASGGNEQFF; cdr3_nt: TGTGCCAGCGGGGGAAATGAGCAGTTCTTC
j_call: TRBJ2-3; clone_size: .; d_call: TRBD2; v_call: TRBV12-3/TRBV12-4; cdr3_aa: CASSLLAGSDTQYF; cdr3_nt: TGTGCCAGCAGTTTACTAGCGGGGTCGGATACGCAGTATTTT
j_call: TRBJ2-1; clone_size: .; d_call: .; v_call: TRBV6-5; cdr3_aa: CASGRRTEQFF; cdr3_nt: TGTGCCAGCGGGAGGCGGACGGAACAGTTCTTC
j_call: TRBJ2-7; clone_size: .; d_call: TRBD2; v_call: TRBV20-1; cdr3_aa: CSARDSGELSYEQYF; cdr3_nt: TGCAGTGCTAGAGATAGCGGGGAGCTATCCTACGAGCAGTACTTC
j_call: TRBJ1-2; clone_size: .; d_call: .; v_call: TRBV6-5; cdr3_aa: CASSTQQGNYGYTF; cdr3_nt: TGTGCCAGCAGTACTCAACAGGGTAACTATGGCTACACCTTC
j_call: TRBJ2-5; clone_size: .; d_call: .; v_call: TRBV7-8; cdr3_aa: CASSLGRAARQETQYF; cdr3_nt: TGTGCCAGCAGCTTAGGCCGAGCGGCTAGGCAAGAGACCCAGTACTTC
j_call: TRBJ2-1; clone_size: few; d_call: .; v_call: TRBV9; cdr3_aa: CASSEMGLSNNEQFF; cdr3_nt: TGTGCCAGCAGCGAAATGGGTTTAAGTAACAATGAGCAGTTCTTC
j_call: TRBJ2-5; clone_size: .; d_call: TRBD2; v_call: TRBV6-5; cdr3_aa: CASSYGASGGLRETQYF; cdr3_nt: TGTGCCAGCAGTTACGGGGCTAGCGGGGGTCTACGAGAGACCCAGTACTTC
j_call: TRBJ2-1; clone_size: .; d_call: TRBD2; v_call: TRBV25-1; cdr3_aa: CASSEDRAGASYNEQFF; cdr3_nt: TGTGCCAGCAGTGAGGACCGAGCGGGAGCATCGTACAATGAGCAGTTCTTC
j_call: TRBJ2-1; clone_size: few; d_call: TRBD2; v_call: TRBV12-3/TRBV12-4; cdr3_aa: CASNQRGGAYNEQFF; cdr3_nt: TGTGCCAGCAACCAAAGGGGAGGGGCCTACAATGAGCAGTTCTTC
j_call: TRBJ2-1; clone_size: few; d_call: .; v_call: TRBV20-1; cdr3_aa: CSASASGYNEQFF; cdr3_nt: TGCAGTGCTAGTGCGTCGGGGTACAATGAGCAGTTCTTC
j_call: TRBJ2-5; clone_size: few; d_call: .; v_call: TRBV12-3/TRBV12-4; cdr3_aa: CASSLLAETQYF; cdr3_nt: TGTGCCAGCAGTTTATTAGCAGAGACCCAGTACTTC
j_call: TRBJ2-3; clone_size: .; d_call: TRBD2; v_call: TRBV6-1; cdr3_aa: CASNSGTSGRAGDTQYF; cdr3_nt: TGTGCCAGCAACTCCGGAACTAGCGGGAGGGCCGGAGATACGCAGTATTTT
j_call: TRBJ2-3; clone_size: once; d_call: .; v_call: TRBV7-6; cdr3_aa: CASSIRGTADTQYF; cdr3_nt: TGTGCCAGCAGCATTAGGGGTACGGCAGATACGCAGTATTTT
j_call: TRBJ2-2; clone_size: many; d_call: .; v_call: TRBV4-3; cdr3_aa: CASSQEGGRGGELFF; cdr3_nt: TGCGCCAGCAGCCAAGAAGGGGGTCGGGGCGGGGAGCTGTTTTTT
j_call: TRBJ1-1; clone_size: many; d_call: .; v_call: TRBV5-5; cdr3_aa: CASSLRGGSSTEAFF; cdr3_nt: TGTGCCAGCAGCTTGAGGGGGGGTTCTTCCACTGAAGCTTTCTTT
j_call: TRBJ2-7; clone_size: .; d_call: TRBD2; v_call: TRBV7-2; cdr3_aa: CASSHGSGLAGTYEQYF; cdr3_nt: TGTGCCAGCAGCCACGGTTCGGGACTAGCGGGGACTTACGAGCAGTACTTC
j_call: TRBJ1-6; clone_size: few; d_call: .; v_call: TRBV20-1; cdr3_aa: CSAREGGYNSPLHF; cdr3_nt: TGCAGTGCTAGAGAAGGGGGCTATAATTCACCCCTCCACTTT
j_call: TRBJ1-2; clone_size: .; d_call: TRBD1; v_call: TRBV4-1; cdr3_aa: CASSSGGGDYGYTF; cdr3_nt: TGCGCCAGCAGCTCTGGAGGGGGCGACTATGGCTACACCTTC
j_call: TRBJ1-5; clone_size: .; d_call: TRBD1; v_call: TRBV5-5; cdr3_aa: CASSPGQGDLQPQHF; cdr3_nt: TGTGCCAGCAGCCCCGGACAGGGGGATCTTCAGCCCCAGCATTTT
j_call: TRBJ2-1; clone_size: .; d_call: TRBD2; v_call: TRBV19; cdr3_aa: CASWSPLAGGSREQFF; cdr3_nt: TGTGCCAGTTGGTCCCCTCTAGCGGGAGGAAGTCGTGAGCAGTTCTTC
j_call: TRBJ2-1; clone_size: few; d_call: TRBD1; v_call: TRBV6-1; cdr3_aa: CASRFDRGANNEQFF; cdr3_nt: TGTGCCAGCAGATTTGACAGGGGGGCAAACAATGAGCAGTTCTTC
j_call: TRBJ1-2; clone_size: .; d_call: .; v_call: TRBV20-1; cdr3_aa: CSANYEYYGYTF; cdr3_nt: TGCAGTGCAAACTACGAGTACTATGGCTACACCTTC
j_call: TRBJ2-1; clone_size: .; d_call: .; v_call: TRBV28; cdr3_aa: CASSPGRRGQFF; cdr3_nt: TGTGCCAGCAGTCCGGGTCGGAGGGGGCAGTTCTTC
j_call: TRBJ2-7; clone_size: .; d_call: TRBD2; v_call: TRBV6-5; cdr3_aa: CASSYGRISGGDSYEQYF; cdr3_nt: TGTGCCAGCAGTTACGGCAGAATCAGCGGGGGCGACTCCTACGAGCAGTACTTC